The 32 T cell receptor beta chains given below trace back to one sample, sequenced in a study of control samples from healthy donors and cancer patients. The data were produced by immunoSEQ multiplex PCR, yet TCRdb's version contains in-frame clones alone and is incomplete. Here the sample spans 150,000 or so clones, around 90% being singletons. What was sequenced was blood. The receptors originated from a young woman in good health.

The rearrangement uses TRBV11-2 and TRBJ2-5, with a weak D call TRBD2 (5 bases). Germline loops: CDR1 SGHAT, CDR2 FQNNGV. V was pared by 5 bases and J by 4 bases, with 11 bases between. The CDR3 has 13 amino acids. CDR3 protein: CASSRGLRETQYF. The CDR3, as DNA: TGTGCCAGCAGCCGCGGACTGAGAGAGACCCAGTACTTC. Filled out from reference TRBV11-2 and TRBJ2-5, the complete variable domain reads EAGVAQSPRYKIIEKRQSVAFWCNPISGHATLYWYQQILGQGPKLLIQFQNNGVVDDSQLPKDRFSAERLKGVDSTLKIQPAKLEDSAVYLCASSRGLRETQYFGPGTRLLVL.

The chain carries TRBV19 and TRBJ1-1, with 7 bases matching TRBD1. V lost 4 bases and J lost 5; bases outside the gene matches: 4. CDR1 LNHDA and CDR2 SQIVND come from the germline V gene (reference sequence). The CDR3 sequence is 13 residues long. CDR3 in DNA: TGTGCCAGTAGTAAGCCAGGGGGAACTGAAGCTTTCTTT. Its translation: CASSKPGGTEAFF.

The chain carries TRBV24-1 and TRBJ2-3, with 16 bases that match TRBD2. Germline CDR1 and CDR2: KGHDR and SFDVKD. Unmatched junction bases numbered 14, after V lost 3 bases and J lost 6 bases. The CDR3 is 20 amino acids. The CDR3 sequence is CATSDTTGTSGGAAKDTQYF. The CDR3 bases are TGTGCCACCAGTGATACGACCGGGACTAGCGGGGGGGCCGCAAAGGATACGCAGTATTTT.

This clone turned up a few times. The chain recombines TRBV28 with TRBJ1-2; tentative D call: TRBD1 (5 bases). The germline V and J ends were trimmed by 5 bases and 0 bases, with 13 bases remaining between them. The germline CDR1 and CDR2 sequences are MDHEN and SYDVKM. The CDR3 length is 15 residues. CDR3 DNA sequence: TGTGCCAGCAGTGTAATGGGGGGGTCTAACTATGGCTACACCTTC. It codes for CASSVMGGSNYGYTF.

The chain employs TRBV28 and TRBJ1-5; unclear D gene. The CDR3 covers 13 residues. V lost 6 bases to trimming and J lost 7 bases, with 13 bases between them. The V gene's germline CDR1 is MDHEN and CDR2 SYDVKM. CDR3 in DNA: TGTGCCAGCAGCCCCCCGGGATGGCAGCCCCAGCATTTT. Translating it yields CASSPPGWQPQHF. Drawing the rest from reference TRBV28 and TRBJ1-5, the complete variable domain is DVKVTQSSRYLVKRTGEKVFLECVQDMDHENMFWYRQDPGLGLRLIYFSYDVKMKEKGDIPEGYSVSREKKERFSLILESASTNQTSMYLCASSPPGWQPQHFGDGTRLSIL.

In this sample, this clone turned up once. This rearrangement joins TRBV10-3 to TRBJ2-7, with D perhaps matching TRBD1 or TRBD2 (5 bases each). This CDR3 region has 13 residues. The V gene lost 2 bases and the J gene lost 5 bases, with 10 bases spanning the gap. Germline CDR1 and CDR2: ENHRY and SYGVKD. CDR3 in amino acids: CAISEGRGDEQYV. CDR3 sequence (DNA): TGTGCCATCAGTGAGGGGAGAGGGGACGAGCAGTACGTC.

The rearrangement joins TRBV5-4 to TRBJ1-1; D is perhaps TRBD1 (6 bases). This CDR3 spans 13 amino acids. V was trimmed by 6 bases and J by 1 base, leaving 10 bases between them. The V gene's germline CDR1 is SGHNT and CDR2 YYREEE (reference sequence). The CDR3 here is CASTGQTNTEAFF. The CDR3, as DNA: TGTGCCAGCACCGGACAGACGAACACTGAAGCTTTCTTT.

The rearrangement joins TRBV28 to TRBJ1-5; D might be TRBD1 (5 bases). Trimming shortened V by 10 bases and J by 7 bases, and 23 bases separated the two germline ends. This CDR3 comprises 15 residues. The germline CDR1 and CDR2 sequences are MDHEN and SYDVKM. CDR3 residues: CAIDNRRGRGQPQHF. CDR3 bases: TGTGCCATCGATAACCGACGGGGCAGAGGGCAGCCCCAGCATTTT.

The chain employs TRBV2 and TRBJ1-2; unclear D gene. The CDR3 loop spans 11 amino acids. Trimming left V 4 bases short and J 4 bases short, with 4 bases between. In germline, CDR1 is SNHLY, CDR2 FYNNEI. For the CDR3, the DNA is TGTGCCAGCAGTGGCTCCTATGGCTACACCTTC. This translates into CASSGSYGYTF.

The genes are TRBV5-4 and TRBJ2-6, with 7 bases aligning to TRBD1. Unmatched junction bases numbered 7, after V lost 1 base and J lost 0 bases. CDR3 length equals 18 residues. Germline-derived CDR1 and CDR2 are SGHNT and YYREEE (reference sequence). The CDR3: CASSLNGRGPSGANVLTF. The CDR3 nucleotides read TGTGCCAGCAGCTTGAATGGTAGGGGGCCCTCTGGGGCCAACGTCCTGACTTTC.

V is TRBV29-1 and J is TRBJ2-7; weak D call: TRBD1 (6 bases). V gave up 6 bases and J gave up 5 bases, with 17 bases separating them. Germline assignment: CDR1 SQVTM and CDR2 ANQGSEA. The CDR3 is 13 residues long. CDR3 coding DNA: TGCAGCGTGATACAGGGAATTCTTAACGAGCAGTACTTC. This sequence encodes CSVIQGILNEQYF.

The J gene is TRBJ1-2, the V gene TRBV4-1; 7 nucleotides line up with TRBD1. V gave up 4 bases and J gave up 0 bases; unmatched junction bases: 8. This CDR3 has 16 amino acids. The germline V gene encodes CDR1 MGHRA and CDR2 YSYEKL. The CDR3: CASSPRTGEPNYGYTF. CDR3 DNA sequence: TGCGCCAGCAGCCCGCGGACAGGCGAACCTAACTATGGCTACACCTTC.

This clone was seen once. V is TRBV29-1 and J is TRBJ2-5; D remains unclear. Trimming took off 6 bases at V and 5 bases at J, with 19 bases between the two ends. This CDR3 spans 14 amino acids. The V gene's germline CDR1 is SQVTM and CDR2 ANQGSEA. The CDR3: CSVPTPSGWETQYF. The CDR3 DNA reads TGCAGCGTCCCTACTCCGTCTGGGTGGGAGACCCAGTACTTC.

The CDR3 DNA reads TGTGCCAGCAGCGTAGCGGCTAGCTCGAGCTCCTACAATGAGCAGTTCTTC. Its protein product is CASSVAASSSSYNEQFF. The genes are TRBV9 and TRBJ2-1, with D possibly TRBD2 on 5 matching bases. In germline, CDR1 is SGDLS, CDR2 YYNGEE. V shed 0 bases and J shed 0 bases, with 13 bases lying between them. The CDR3 is made up of 17 amino acids.

The rearrangement uses TRBV23-1 and TRBJ1-1, with 9 bases fitting TRBD1. TRBV23-1 carries the ORF label, with uncertain function. The trim removed 1 base at V and 5 bases at J, leaving 5 bases unmatched. This CDR3 has 15 residues. The DNA of the CDR3 is TGCGCCAGCAGTCAATTGGGGACAGGGATTACTGAAGCTTTCTTT. Translated: CASSQLGTGITEAFF.

This sequence joins TRBV2 and TRBJ2-7; no clear D gene. The CDR3 covers 13 residues. V was shortened by 7 bases and J by 2 bases, with 12 bases between the two germline ends. Germline V lookup: CDR1 SNHLY, CDR2 FYNNEI. This chain's CDR3 is CASNPAGPYEQYF. The CDR3 DNA reads as TGTGCCAGCAACCCCGCCGGTCCCTACGAGCAGTACTTC.

The chain combines TRBV28 with TRBJ2-2; 7 nucleotides align to TRBD2. The CDR3 has 16 residues. V lost 6 bases and J lost 0; bases outside the gene matches: 7. Germline V gives CDR1 MDHEN, CDR2 SYDVKM. The CDR3 DNA reads as TGTGCCAGCAGCCAGGTCGGACTAGCGAACACCGGGGAGCTGTTTTTT. Its translation is CASSQVGLANTGELFF.

The chain recombines TRBV2 with TRBJ2-2; no clear D. The V and J ends lost 2 bases and 4 bases respectively, with 8 bases between them. The CDR3 extends over 14 amino acids. Germline V gene lookup returns CDR1 SNHLY and CDR2 FYNNEI. The CDR3 bases are TGTGCCAGCAGTGAAAGCTGGGGCACCGGGGAGCTGTTTTTT. Protein product: CASSESWGTGELFF. Looking up the rest from reference TRBV2 and TRBJ2-2 gives the full variable domain: EPEVTQTPSHQVTQMGQEVILRCVPISNHLYFYWYRQILGQKVEFLVSFYNNEISEKSEIFDDQFSVERPDGSNFTLKIRSTKLEDSAMYFCASSESWGTGELFFGEGSRLTVL.

The chain joins TRBV29-1 to TRBJ2-2, with 9 bases lining up with TRBD1. This CDR3 has 15 amino acids. The J segment lost 4 bases and the V segment lost 4 bases, leaving 7 bases of the junction unmatched. In germline, CDR1 is SQVTM, CDR2 ANQGSEA. The DNA for the CDR3 is TGCAGCGTTGTCGGGACAGGGAGTCGCACCGGGGAGCTGTTTTTT. Protein: CSVVGTGSRTGELFF.

The chain employs TRBV30 and TRBJ1-2, with 10 bases matching TRBD1. Germline V gene data show CDR1 as GTSNPN and CDR2 as SVGIG (reference sequence). The CDR3 is 14 residues long. V trimming: 2 bases; J trimming: 6 bases; junction bases outside the gene matches: 6. CDR3 nucleotide sequence: TGTGCCTGGAGTACAGGACAGGGGGGGAATGGCTACACCTTC. Encoded protein: CAWSTGQGGNGYTF.

The J gene is TRBJ2-3, the V gene TRBV7-6; TRBD2 matches 15 bases. The trim removed 3 bases at V and 2 bases at J, leaving 6 bases unmatched. This CDR3 is 18 amino acids long. Looked up from germline, CDR1 is SGHVS and CDR2 is FNYEAQ. This CDR3 is CASSLAGLAGGYTDTQYF. CDR3 sequence (DNA): TGTGCCAGCAGCTTGGCGGGACTAGCGGGGGGCTACACAGATACGCAGTATTTT.

V is TRBV2 and J is TRBJ1-5; TRBD1 matches 7 bases. Germline lookup yields CDR1 SNHLY and CDR2 FYNNEI. The junction had 11 bases not matched to a gene; V was cut back by 6 bases and J by 0 bases. The CDR3 consists of 17 residues. CDR3: CASRDPTGDYSNQPQHF. CDR3 bases: TGTGCCAGCAGAGATCCTACAGGGGACTATAGCAATCAGCCCCAGCATTTT. The entire variable domain, with the rest obtained from reference TRBV2 and TRBJ1-5, is as follows: EPEVTQTPSHQVTQMGQEVILRCVPISNHLYFYWYRQILGQKVEFLVSFYNNEISEKSEIFDDQFSVERPDGSNFTLKIRSTKLEDSAMYFCASRDPTGDYSNQPQHFGDGTRLSIL.

The chain recombines TRBV19 with TRBJ2-3, with D perhaps TRBD1 or TRBD2 (5 bases each). There are 14 residues in the CDR3. The V and J ends lost 2 bases and 5 bases respectively, with 11 bases between them. Germline V lookup: CDR1 LNHDA, CDR2 SQIVND (reference sequence). CDR3 protein: CASSISGSGDTQYF. The CDR3 bases are TGTGCCAGTAGTATATCAGGGAGTGGAGATACGCAGTATTTT.

This chain links TRBV7-9 with TRBJ1-2; 7 nucleotides line up with TRBD1. Germline CDR1 and CDR2: SEHNR and FQNEAQ (reference sequence). CDR3 length: 12 residues. The J segment lost 6 bases and the V segment lost 5 bases, leaving 3 bases of the junction unmatched. The CDR3 DNA sequence: TGTGCCAGCAGCAAGACAGGGAATGGCTACACCTTC. Translation gives CASSKTGNGYTF.

DNA for the CDR3: TGCGCCAGCAGTGAGTCGCCCGGTCAGCCCCAGCATTTT. It translates to CASSESPGQPQHF. This chain joins TRBV10-1 and TRBJ1-5, with no clear D. Trimming left V 0 bases short and J 6 bases short, with 6 bases between. Germline lookup yields CDR1 WNHNN and CDR2 SYGVQD (reference sequence). CDR3 length: 13 residues.

The gene calls are TRBV19 and TRBJ2-5; TRBD2 might be the D (6 bases). CDR3 size: 14 residues. The germline CDR1 and CDR2 sequences are LNHDA and SQIVND (reference sequence). The germline V and J ends were trimmed by 10 bases and 7 bases, with 22 bases remaining between them. CDR3 nucleotides: TGTGCCACCCGTGGGGACGGCGGGACTGGGACCCAGTACTTC. This gives the protein CATRGDGGTGTQYF.

This chain joins TRBV4-1 and TRBJ2-7, with D maybe TRBD1 (5 bases). Trimming cost V 1 base and J 0 bases, with 10 bases left between them. This CDR3 is 15 amino acids long. The germline gives CDR1 MGHRA, CDR2 YSYEKL. CDR3 coding DNA: TGCGCCAGCAGCCAAGGAACAGGTCCCTCCTACGAGCAGTACGTC. It encodes CASSQGTGPSYEQYV.

This clone was found a few times. The V gene is TRBV23-1, the J gene TRBJ2-1; D gene unclear. TRBV23-1 is an open reading frame whose function is uncertain. V lost 3 bases and J 8 bases, leaving 11 bases between the germline ends. This CDR3 contains 13 residues. The CDR3 reads CASSHHYEYEQFF. DNA of the CDR3: TGCGCCAGCAGTCACCACTATGAGTATGAGCAGTTCTTC.

The chain combines TRBV9 with TRBJ1-2; TRBD1 agrees at 8 bases. There are 14 residues in the CDR3. Germline V gene lookup returns CDR1 SGDLS and CDR2 YYNGEE. Losses at the gene ends were 0 bases for V and 4 bases for J; bases not matched to a gene: 2. The CDR3 region is CASSVAGGAYGYTF. Written as DNA, the CDR3 is TGTGCCAGCAGCGTAGCAGGGGGCGCCTATGGCTACACCTTC.

The J gene is TRBJ2-4, the V gene TRBV3-1 (or the pseudogene TRBV3-2); TRBD2 might be the D (7 bases). With 0 bases removed from V and 5 bases from J, the gap between germline ends came to 14 bases. CDR1 is LGHDT and CDR2 is YNNKEL in the germline V gene (reference sequence). The CDR3 consists of 16 residues. CDR3 sequence (DNA): TGTGCCAGCAGCCAAGAGGGGGGGGCCACAGAAAACATTCAGTACTTC. The encoded protein is CASSQEGGATENIQYF.

This clone was observed once. The chain carries TRBV15 and TRBJ2-1; 7 bases align to TRBD1. Trimming at V came to 6 bases and at J to 7 bases, leaving 9 bases not matched to a gene. The CDR3 consists of 14 residues. The germline CDR1 and CDR2 sequences are LNHNV and YYDKDF (reference sequence). The CDR3 DNA sequence: TGTGCCACCAGGTTACCCGGGACAGCAAATGAGCAGTTCTTC. This sequence encodes CATRLPGTANEQFF.

The chain recombines TRBV3-1 (or the pseudogene TRBV3-2) with TRBJ2-2; D perhaps matches TRBD1 (6 bases). Germline V gives CDR1 LGHDT, CDR2 YNNKEL (reference sequence). The CDR3 consists of 16 residues. The germline V and J ends were trimmed by 5 bases and 6 bases, with 19 bases remaining between them. The chain's CDR3 is CASSSHDGGRAGELFF. CDR3 sequence (DNA): TGTGCCAGCAGCTCCCATGATGGGGGCAGGGCCGGGGAGCTGTTTTTT.